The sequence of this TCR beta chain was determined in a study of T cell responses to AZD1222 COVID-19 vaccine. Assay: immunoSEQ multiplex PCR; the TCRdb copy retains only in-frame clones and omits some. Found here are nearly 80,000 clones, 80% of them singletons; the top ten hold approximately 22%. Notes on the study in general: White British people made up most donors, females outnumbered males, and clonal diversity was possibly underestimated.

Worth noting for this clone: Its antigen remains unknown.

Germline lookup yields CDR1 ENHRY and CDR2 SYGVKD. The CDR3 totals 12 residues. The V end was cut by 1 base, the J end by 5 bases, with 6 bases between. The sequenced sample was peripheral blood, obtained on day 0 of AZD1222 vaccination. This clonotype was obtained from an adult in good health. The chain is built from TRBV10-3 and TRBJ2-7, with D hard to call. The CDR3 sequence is CAISEFQNEQYF. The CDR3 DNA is TGTGCCATCAGTGAGTTTCAGAACGAGCAGTACTTC.